A single sample is the source of the 2 T cell receptor beta chains below, sequenced in a study of blood T cell repertoires in COVID-19. TCRdb keeps only in-frame clones here, not all; method: immunoSEQ multiplex PCR. The sample has 270,000 or so clones; approximately 91% are singletons. Material for sequencing was PBMCs or T cells enriched from blood (not recorded which). The source of these receptors is a woman in her 40s with acute COVID-19.

This rearrangement joins TRBV7-2 to TRBJ1-6; D perhaps matches TRBD1 (5 bases). CDR1 and CDR2 (germline): SGHTA, FQGNSA. The CDR3 runs 15 residues. V was trimmed by 5 bases and J by 7 bases, leaving 15 bases between them. CDR3 in DNA: TGTGCCAGCAGCCCTACGGGGGTCAGGAATTCACCCCTCCACTTT. It translates to CASSPTGVRNSPLHF. Full variable domain (missing parts from reference TRBV7-2 and TRBJ1-6): GAGVSQSPSNKVTEKGKDVELRCDPISGHTALYWYRQSLGQGLEFLIYFQGNSAPDKSGLPSDRFSAERTGGSVSTLTIQRTQQEDSAVYLCASSPTGVRNSPLHFGNGTRLTVT.

In its sample, this clone was seen a few times. The chain recombines TRBV5-4 with TRBJ2-3; tentative D call: TRBD2 (6 bases). V lost 1 base, J lost 0 bases, and 15 bases lay in between. This CDR3 is 17 amino acids long. Germline lookup yields CDR1 SGHNT and CDR2 YYREEE (reference sequence). The CDR3 sequence: CASSLPHRGKSTDTQYF. The CDR3 DNA reads as TGTGCCAGCAGCTTGCCCCATCGGGGGAAGAGCACAGATACGCAGTATTTT.